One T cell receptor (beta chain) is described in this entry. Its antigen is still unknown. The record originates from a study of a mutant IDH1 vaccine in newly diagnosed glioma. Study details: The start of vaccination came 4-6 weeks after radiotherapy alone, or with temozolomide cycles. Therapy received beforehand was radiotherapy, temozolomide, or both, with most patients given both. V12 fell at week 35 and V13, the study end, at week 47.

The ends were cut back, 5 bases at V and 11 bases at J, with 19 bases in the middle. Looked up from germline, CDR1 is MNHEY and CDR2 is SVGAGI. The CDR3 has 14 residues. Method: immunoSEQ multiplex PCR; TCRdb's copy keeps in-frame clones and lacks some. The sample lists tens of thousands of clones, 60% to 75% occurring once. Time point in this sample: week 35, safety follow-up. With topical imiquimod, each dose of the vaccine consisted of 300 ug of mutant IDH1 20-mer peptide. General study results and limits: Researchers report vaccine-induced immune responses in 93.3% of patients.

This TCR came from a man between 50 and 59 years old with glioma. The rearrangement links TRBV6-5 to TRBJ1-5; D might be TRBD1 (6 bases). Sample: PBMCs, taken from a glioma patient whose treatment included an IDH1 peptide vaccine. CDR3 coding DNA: TGTGCCAGCAGTAAAACTTATGGGGACACGTCCCAGCATTTT. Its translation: CASSKTYGDTSQHF.